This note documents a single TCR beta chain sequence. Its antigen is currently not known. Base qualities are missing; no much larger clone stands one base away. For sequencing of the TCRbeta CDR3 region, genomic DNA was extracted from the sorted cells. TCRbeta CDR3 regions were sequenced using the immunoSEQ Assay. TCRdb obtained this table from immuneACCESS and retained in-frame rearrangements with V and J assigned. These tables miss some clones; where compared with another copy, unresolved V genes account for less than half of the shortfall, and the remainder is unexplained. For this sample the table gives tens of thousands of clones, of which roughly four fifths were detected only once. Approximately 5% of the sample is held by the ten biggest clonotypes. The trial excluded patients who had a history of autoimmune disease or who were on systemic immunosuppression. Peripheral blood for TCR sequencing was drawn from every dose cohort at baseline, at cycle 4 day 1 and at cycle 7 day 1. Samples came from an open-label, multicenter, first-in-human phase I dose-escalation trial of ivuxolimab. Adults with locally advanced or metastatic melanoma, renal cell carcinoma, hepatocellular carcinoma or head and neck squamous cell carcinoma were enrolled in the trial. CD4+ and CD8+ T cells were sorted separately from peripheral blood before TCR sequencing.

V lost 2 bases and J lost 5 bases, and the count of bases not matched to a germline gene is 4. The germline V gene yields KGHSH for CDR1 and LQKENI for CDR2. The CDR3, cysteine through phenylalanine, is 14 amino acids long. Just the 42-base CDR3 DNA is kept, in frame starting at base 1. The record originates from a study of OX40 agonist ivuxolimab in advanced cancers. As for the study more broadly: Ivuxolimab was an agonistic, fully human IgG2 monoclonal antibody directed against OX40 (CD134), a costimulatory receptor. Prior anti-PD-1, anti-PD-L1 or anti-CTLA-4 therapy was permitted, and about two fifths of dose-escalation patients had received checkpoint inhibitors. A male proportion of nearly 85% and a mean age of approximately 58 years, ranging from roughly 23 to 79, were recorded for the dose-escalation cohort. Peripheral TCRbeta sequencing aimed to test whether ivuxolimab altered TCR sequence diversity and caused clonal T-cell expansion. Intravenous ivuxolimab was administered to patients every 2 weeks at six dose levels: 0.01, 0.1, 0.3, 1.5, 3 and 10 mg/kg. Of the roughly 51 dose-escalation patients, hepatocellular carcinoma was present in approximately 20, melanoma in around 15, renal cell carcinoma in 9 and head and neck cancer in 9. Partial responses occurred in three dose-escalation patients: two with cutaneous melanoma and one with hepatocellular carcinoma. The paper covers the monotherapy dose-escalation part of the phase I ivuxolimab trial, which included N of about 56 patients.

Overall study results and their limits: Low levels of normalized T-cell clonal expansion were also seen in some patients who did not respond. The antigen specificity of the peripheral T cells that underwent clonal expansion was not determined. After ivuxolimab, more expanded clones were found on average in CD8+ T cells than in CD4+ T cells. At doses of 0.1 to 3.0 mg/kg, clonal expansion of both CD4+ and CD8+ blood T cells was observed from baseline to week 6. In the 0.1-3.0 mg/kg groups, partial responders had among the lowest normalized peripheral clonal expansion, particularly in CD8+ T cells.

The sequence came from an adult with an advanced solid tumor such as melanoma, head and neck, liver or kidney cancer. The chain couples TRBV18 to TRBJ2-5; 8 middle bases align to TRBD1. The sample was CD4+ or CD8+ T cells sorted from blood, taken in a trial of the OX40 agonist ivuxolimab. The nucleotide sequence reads TGTGCCAGCTCACCAGCGACAGGGGCCGAGACCCAGTACTTC. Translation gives CASSPATGAETQYF.